These 10 T cell receptor beta chains were sequenced from one sample in a study of T-cell memory formation after mild COVID-19. Each CDR3 protein is one row after TCRdb ran MiXCR on the 5' RACE reads. The sample comprises about 81,000 distinct CDR3 sequences, roughly 25% of which are singletons, and 42% rests with the top ten. Sequenced sample: PBMCs or a T cell subset sorted from them (not recorded which). Receptors originate from a man younger than 35 who had mild COVID-19 (a few samples of this study predate the infection). Cell type and time point are not known.

This clonotype showed up just a few times. The chain recombines TRBV12-3 or TRBV12-4 with TRBJ2-2, with a weak D call TRBD1 (5 bases). The CDR3 loop spans 13 amino acids. V was shortened by 5 bases and J by 6 bases, with 10 bases between the two germline ends. CDR3 sequence (DNA): TGTGCCAGCAGTCTCAGGGAATCCGGGGAGCTGTTTTTT. Translation: CASSLRESGELFF.

The CDR3 DNA follows: TGCAGTGCTAGACTCCTGACTGAAGCTTTCTTT. This codes for CSARLLTEAFF. The chain combines TRBV20-1 with TRBJ1-1; D remains ambiguous. The CDR3 extends over 11 amino acids. Trimming took off 2 bases at V and 5 bases at J, with 6 bases between the two ends. CDR1 DFQATT and CDR2 SNEGSKA come from the germline V gene (reference sequence).

V and J are TRBV9 and TRBJ2-3; D tentatively reads TRBD1 or TRBD2 (5 bases each). The CDR3 extends over 17 amino acids. CDR1 SGDLS and CDR2 YYNGEE come from the germline V gene. The V gene lost 0 bases and the J gene lost 2 bases, with 16 bases spanning the gap. CDR3 in amino acids: CASSVEGRSIFTDTQYF. The CDR3 DNA follows: TGTGCCAGCAGCGTAGAGGGACGGTCAATTTTCACAGATACGCAGTATTTT.

To note about this clonotype: One junction end disagrees with the germline gene, perhaps due to a read error. The chain carries TRBV4-1 and TRBJ1-1; D not resolved. Germline V gene data show CDR1 as MGHRA and CDR2 as YSYEKL. This CDR3 comprises 13 residues. The CDR3 region has the DNA TGCGCCAGCAGCCTGGGGTTGACATGGGAAGCAGGCTTT. Residues: CASSLGLTWEAGF.

In this sample, this clonotype turned up a few times. The chain combines TRBV9 with TRBJ1-1; 9 positions agree with TRBD1. This CDR3 has 15 amino acids. J lost 4 bases, V lost 3 bases, and 7 bases had no gene match. CDR1 and CDR2 from the germline V gene are SGDLS and YYNGEE. CDR3 sequence reads: CASSAGQGPSTEAFF. As DNA, the CDR3 is TGTGCCAGCAGCGCGGGACAGGGACCCTCCACTGAAGCTTTCTTT.

V is TRBV5-6 and J is TRBJ2-7; no clear D gene. In germline, CDR1 is SGHDT, CDR2 YYEEEE. The CDR3 has 14 residues. Trimming took 1 base from V and 1 from J, leaving 9 bases between them. The CDR3 DNA reads TGTGCCAGCAGCTTGAAACGGCCGTCCTACGAGCAGTACGTC. Translation gives CASSLKRPSYEQYV.

The J gene is TRBJ2-5, the V gene TRBV2; 7 bases fit TRBD2. There are 14 residues in the CDR3. The trim removed 9 bases at V and 4 bases at J, leaving 11 bases unmatched. The germline V gene has CDR1 SNHLY and CDR2 FYNNEI. DNA of the CDR3: TGTGCCAGTCTAGCGGAGTCTCGCGGAGAGACCCAGTACTTC. It codes for CASLAESRGETQYF.

The chain joins TRBV27 to TRBJ2-5; a weak D match, TRBD2 (5 bases). The CDR3 is 15 amino acids. The V gene lost 6 bases and the J gene lost 4 bases, with 18 bases spanning the gap. Per germline, CDR1 MNHEY and CDR2 SMNVEV (reference sequence). In DNA, the CDR3 is TGTGCCAGCAGCGAAGTGGACTCCGTAGGAGAGACCCAGTACTTC. Residues: CASSEVDSVGETQYF.

This chain joins TRBV4-2 and TRBJ2-7, with 8 bases matching TRBD1. Germline lookup yields CDR1 LGHNA and CDR2 YNFKEQ. This CDR3 spans 14 amino acids. V trimming: 0 bases; J trimming: 2 bases; junction bases outside the gene matches: 0. CDR3 residues: CASSQEQGAYEQYF. In nucleotides, the CDR3 is TGTGCCAGCAGCCAAGAACAGGGGGCCTACGAGCAGTACTTC.

In this sample, this clonotype turned up a few times. The chain recombines TRBV6-5 with TRBJ2-5, with D unclear. Germline lookup yields CDR1 MNHEY and CDR2 SVGAGI. This CDR3 has 13 amino acids. Between the trimmed V and J ends, which lost 0 bases and 6 bases, there was a span of 8 bases. The CDR3 bases are TGTGCCAGCAGTTACTCGGCATCAAAGACCCAGTACTTC. Protein: CASSYSASKTQYF.